This is a list of T cell receptor beta chains from one sample in a study of blood T cell repertoires in COVID-19. Profiling relied on immunoSEQ multiplex PCR, and the TCRdb table lists in-frame clones only, not all of them. The sample has about 150,000 clones, around 90% seen once. Source material: peripheral blood. The receptors shown here come from a woman aged 60-75 years with active or convalescent COVID-19. Each CDR3 is given with its conserved first and last residue. The order of the fields is J gene, CDR3 length, D gene, V gene, clone size, CDR3 DNA, CDR3 protein. The D gene is left open where the match is weak. Only part of the rows carry a size: once, few, many, or a class if the clone is expanded.

TRBJ1-1,13,TRBD1,TRBV11-1,-,TGTGCCAGCAGCTTCACAGGGGATGGTGAAGCTTTCTTT,CASSFTGDGEAFF
TRBJ2-3,16,-,TRBV19,-,TGTGCCAGTAGTATAGGAGGGCGAACCAGCACAGATACGCAGTATTTT,CASSIGGRTSTDTQYF
TRBJ2-1,14,TRBD2,TRBV6-4,-,TGTGCCAGCAGTGGTAGCGGGGGGGAGTATGAGCAGTTCTTC,CASSGSGGEYEQFF
TRBJ1-2,14,TRBD1,TRBV7-9,few,TGTGCCAGCAGAGTACACGGGACAGGGGCCGGCTACACCTTC,CASRVHGTGAGYTF
TRBJ2-3,17,TRBD2,TRBV11-2,-,TGTGCCAGCAGCCGGTTCTGGGGGACTAGTGAGGCAGATACGCAGTATTTT,CASSRFWGTSEADTQYF
TRBJ1-2,14,TRBD1,TRBV2,-,TGTGCCAGCATAGACAGGGGCCGGACCTATGGCTACACCTTC,CASIDRGRTYGYTF
TRBJ1-3,15,-,TRBV18,-,TGTGCCAGCTCACCGTCGGGGGGATCTGGAAACACCATATATTTT,CASSPSGGSGNTIYF
TRBJ1-5,14,-,TRBV15,-,TGTGCCACCAGCAGAGAGTCAGGCAATCAGCCCCAGCATTTT,CATSRESGNQPQHF
TRBJ2-2,15,-,TRBV7-6,once,TGTGCCAGCAGCTTGTCCCTTGGCCTCACCGGGGAGCTGTTTTTT,CASSLSLGLTGELFF
TRBJ1-2,13,-,TRBV19,few,TGTGCCAGCACCCCCGCAGGGTCTTATGGCTACACCTTC,CASTPAGSYGYTF
TRBJ1-6,17,-,TRBV30,-,TGTGCCTGGAGTGTCAGTGCGGCGCAGACCAGTAATTCACCCCTCCACTTT,CAWSVSAAQTSNSPLHF
TRBJ2-3,14,TRBD1,TRBV5-1,-,TGCGCCAGCACCCTGACAGGGGCCACAGATACGCAGTATTTT,CASTLTGATDTQYF
TRBJ1-2,15,TRBD1,TRBV2,-,TGTGCCAGCAGTGGATCCGCCGGGACAGGGGGTGGCTACACCTTC,CASSGSAGTGGGYTF
TRBJ2-3,14,-,TRBV21-1,-,TGTGCCAGCACTCCGGACAGGGACCCAGATACGCAGTATTTT,CASTPDRDPDTQYF
TRBJ2-1,19,TRBD2,TRBV3-1/TRBV3-2,-,TGTGCCAGCAGCCAAGGCCCGAGGGTAGCGGGGGCGATTAGGAATGAGCAGTTCTTC,CASSQGPRVAGAIRNEQFF
TRBJ2-7,15,TRBD2,TRBV29-1,-,TGCAGCGTTGAAATAGCGGGGGGTTTATCCTACGAGCAGTACTTC,CSVEIAGGLSYEQYF